The 14 T cell receptor beta chains presented below share a single source sample, sequenced in a study of yellow fever vaccine responses in identical twins (dated by TCRdb to the late 2010s). The library was generated by RT-PCR. The reads were generated on an Illumina HiSeq 2500. TCRdb ran its own pipeline on the public reads, namely fastp trimming at Q25 and MiXCR clone calling, and kept in-frame beta chains. Rows matching on CDR3 protein sequence are summarized as one entry with the most common DNA and genes. Recorded for this sample are about 16,000 distinct CDR3 sequences; roughly 85% of them occurred a single time. Together, the top ten hold roughly 1.8% of the sample. The input for sequencing was T cells from blood (PBMCs), unsorted or a sorted subset (not recorded which), taken before or after yellow fever vaccination (not recorded which). All receptors come from a woman between 18 and 30 years old who received the yellow fever vaccine. Donor details come from another sample of the same person, matched by shared clones.

This chain links TRBV7-6 with TRBJ2-5, with D perhaps TRBD2 (6 bases). CDR1 SGHVS and CDR2 FNYEAQ come from the germline V gene. The germline V and J ends were trimmed by 5 bases and 7 bases, with 17 bases remaining between them. CDR3 length: 14 residues. Here the CDR3 reads CASSLSSLGGTQYF. CDR3 nucleotide sequence: TGTGCCAGCAGCCTTAGCTCCTTGGGAGGGACCCAGTACTTC.

The CDR3 DNA sequence: TGTGCCAGCAGCTTTTTCTCGCCGACTGGAGTTTACGAGCAGTACTTC. Encoded protein: CASSFFSPTGVYEQYF. V and J are TRBV11-2 and TRBJ2-7; the D is unclear. CDR1 is SGHAT and CDR2 is FQNNGV in the germline V gene. The CDR3 is 16 residues long. V gave up 3 bases and J gave up 4 bases, with 19 bases separating them.

The chain joins TRBV29-1 to TRBJ2-1; D is perhaps TRBD2 (6 bases). Between the trimmed V and J ends, which lost 1 base and 4 bases, there was a span of 14 bases. The CDR3 runs 15 residues. Germline V lookup: CDR1 SQVTM, CDR2 ANQGSEA. CDR3 residues: CSVEVLLAVYNEQFF. DNA for the CDR3: TGCAGCGTTGAAGTCCTTTTAGCGGTATACAATGAGCAGTTCTTC.

The chain uses TRBV6-1 and TRBJ2-1; 8 positions agree with TRBD2. V was pared by 5 bases and J by 2 bases, with 5 bases of the junction left unmatched. The CDR3 contains 15 residues. Germline V gene data show CDR1 as MNHNS and CDR2 as SASEGT. The CDR3 loop reads CASSIGLAAYNEQFF. Written as DNA, the CDR3 is TGTGCCAGCAGTATCGGACTAGCTGCCTACAATGAGCAGTTCTTC.

The rearrangement joins TRBV7-9 to TRBJ2-7; 7 positions agree with TRBD2. V was clipped by 1 base and J by 0 bases; unmatched bases: 3. This CDR3 is 15 amino acids long. The germline V gene has CDR1 SEHNR and CDR2 FQNEAQ (reference sequence). CDR3 sequence reads: CASSLDAGASYEQYF. The CDR3 DNA reads TGTGCCAGCAGCTTAGATGCGGGAGCCTCCTACGAGCAGTACTTC.

The chain links TRBV15 to TRBJ2-1; a possible D gene is TRBD1 (6 bases). Per germline, CDR1 LNHNV and CDR2 YYDKDF (reference sequence). V lost 1 base, J lost 1 base, and 14 bases lay in between. The CDR3 length is 17 residues. The CDR3 bases are TGTGCCACCAGCAGAGGGTGGACAGAGGGTTCCTACAATGAGCAGTTCTTC. This translates into CATSRGWTEGSYNEQFF. The full variable domain, completed using reference TRBV15 and TRBJ2-1, is DAMVIQNPRYQVTQFGKPVTLSCSQTLNHNVMYWYQQKSSQAPKLLFHYYDKDFNNEADTPDNFQSRRPNTSFCFLDIRSPGLGDTAMYLCATSRGWTEGSYNEQFFGPGTRLTVL.

This sequence joins TRBV9 and TRBJ2-1, with D maybe TRBD2 (6 bases). CDR3 length: 15 amino acids. Germline loops: CDR1 SGDLS, CDR2 YYNGEE. With 7 bases removed from V and 1 base from J, the gap between germline ends came to 15 bases. The CDR3 region has the DNA TGTGCCAGCGGGGAGGACAACTTATCCTACAATGAGCAGTTCTTC. Translated: CASGEDNLSYNEQFF.

J is TRBJ2-2 and V is TRBV7-3; maybe TRBD1 (5 bases). The V end lost 5 bases, the J end lost 1 base, and 14 bases lay between the germline ends. Germline CDR1 is SGHTA and CDR2 is FQGTGA. This CDR3 is 16 amino acids long. Here the CDR3 reads CASSLGPDKNTGELFF. The CDR3 coding sequence is TGTGCCAGCAGCCTTGGTCCGGACAAGAACACCGGGGAGCTGTTTTTT. The full variable domain, rest sourced from reference TRBV7-3 and TRBJ2-2, is GAGVSQTPSNKVTEKGKYVELRCDPISGHTALYWYRQSLGQGPEFLIYFQGTGAADDSGLPNDRFFAVRPEGSVSTLKIQRTERGDSAVYLCASSLGPDKNTGELFFGEGSRLTVL.

The rearrangement uses TRBV7-3 and TRBJ2-2; D not resolved. Trimming shortened V by 3 bases and J by 4 bases, and 6 bases separated the two germline ends. CDR1 SGHTA and CDR2 FQGTGA come from the germline V gene. The CDR3 has 13 amino acids. CDR3 sequence: CASSLESTGELFF. The DNA for the CDR3 is TGTGCCAGCAGCTTGGAGTCCACCGGGGAGCTGTTTTTT.

J is TRBJ2-1 and V is TRBV7-9; TRBD2 matches at 12 bases. CDR1 and CDR2 (germline): SEHNR, FQNEAQ (reference sequence). The V gene end was trimmed by 5 bases and the J gene end by 7 bases; junction bases not matched to a gene: 6. This CDR3 comprises 15 residues. The CDR3: CASSPQLAGGNEQFF. Here the CDR3 DNA reads TGTGCCAGCAGCCCCCAGCTAGCGGGGGGGAATGAGCAGTTCTTC.

This chain connects TRBV12-1 to TRBJ2-1; the table's D gene call, TRBD2, was not cross checked with the DNA. TRBV12-1 counts as a pseudogene. This CDR3 has 17 residues. The CDR3 sequence: CASSHGRARELGNEQFF. In DNA, the CDR3 is TGTGCCAGCAGCCACGGGCGGGCGCGGGAGTTGGGTAATGAGCAGTTCTTC.

The chain couples TRBV6-4 to TRBJ2-2; D not resolved. Germline CDR1 is MRHNA and CDR2 is SNTAGT. The CDR3 has 13 amino acids. V lost 0 bases and J lost 5, with 4 bases in between. The DNA of the CDR3 is TGTGCCAGCAGTGACTCGCAGACCGGGGAGCTGTTTTTT. Its protein product is CASSDSQTGELFF.

J is TRBJ2-7 and V is TRBV4-1; D is unresolved. Germline assignment: CDR1 MGHRA and CDR2 YSYEKL. V was cut by 4 bases and J by 0 bases, with 10 bases left in between. The CDR3 length is 14 residues. In DNA form, the CDR3 reads TGCGCCAGCAGCCCCTCACCGAGCTCCTACGAGCAGTACTTC. Translated: CASSPSPSSYEQYF.

The rearrangement links TRBV12-3 or TRBV12-4 to TRBJ2-7; either TRBD1 or TRBD2 may fit D (5 bases each). V gave up 6 bases and J gave up 7 bases, with 19 bases separating them. CDR3 length equals 14 residues. CDR3 in amino acids: CASRRDRLMGEQYF. Written as DNA, the CDR3 is TGTGCCAGCAGAAGGGACCGGTTAATGGGGGAGCAGTACTTC.